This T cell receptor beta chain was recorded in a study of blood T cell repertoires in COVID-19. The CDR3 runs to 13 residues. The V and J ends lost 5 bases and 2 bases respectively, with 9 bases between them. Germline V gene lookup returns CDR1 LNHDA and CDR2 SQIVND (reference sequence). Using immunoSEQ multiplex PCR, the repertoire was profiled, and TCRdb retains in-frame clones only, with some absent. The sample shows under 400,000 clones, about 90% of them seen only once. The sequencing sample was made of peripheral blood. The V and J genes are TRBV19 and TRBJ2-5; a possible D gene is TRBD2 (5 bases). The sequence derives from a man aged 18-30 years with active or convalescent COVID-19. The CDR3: CASSFGIQETQYF. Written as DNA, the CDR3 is TGTGCCAGTAGTTTCGGGATTCAAGAGACCCAGTACTTC.